The T cell receptor beta chain described here comes from a study of CD4 and CD8 cells across lung adenocarcinoma regions. Donors had localized lung adenocarcinoma, a non-small cell lung cancer. This clonotype was seen at least ten times. A single record per CDR3 protein comes from TCRdb applying MiXCR to the PCR reads. Counted here are fewer than 11,000 distinct CDR3 sequences, around half occurring once; the ten biggest clones make up 30% to 35%. CDR3 length equals 19 residues. CDR1 MNHEY and CDR2 SMNVEV come from the germline V gene (reference sequence). The junction had 21 bases not matched to a gene; V was cut back by 8 bases and J by 3 bases.

The chain carries TRBV27 and TRBJ2-3, with 9 bases that match TRBD2. Sequencing was carried out using CD8+ T cells from the margin of a lung tumor. The sequence came from a male donor with lung adenocarcinoma. The CD4 and CD8 labels of this study may be unreliable. The CDR3 coding sequence is TGTGCCAGCCGCCCTGGAGGACTAGCGACATCCAGGGGGACAGATACGCAGTATTTT. The encoded protein is CASRPGGLATSRGTDTQYF.